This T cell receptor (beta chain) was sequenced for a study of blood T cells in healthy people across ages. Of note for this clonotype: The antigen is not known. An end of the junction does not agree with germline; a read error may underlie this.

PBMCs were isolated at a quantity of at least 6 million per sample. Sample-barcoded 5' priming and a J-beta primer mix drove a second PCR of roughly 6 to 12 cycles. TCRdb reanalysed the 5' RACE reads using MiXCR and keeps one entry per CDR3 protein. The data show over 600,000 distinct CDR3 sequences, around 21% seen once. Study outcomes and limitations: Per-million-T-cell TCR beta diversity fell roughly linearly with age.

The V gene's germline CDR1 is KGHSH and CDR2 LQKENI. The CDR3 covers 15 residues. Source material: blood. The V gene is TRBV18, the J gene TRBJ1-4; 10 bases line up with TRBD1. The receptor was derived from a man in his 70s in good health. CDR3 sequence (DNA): TGTACCAGCTCGCCTCCAAGGACAGGGGGGGAAAAACTGTTTTTT. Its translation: CTSSPPRTGGEKLFF.